These 12 T cell receptor beta chains share one sample of origin, sequenced in a study of regulatory T cells in long-lasting Graves disease. The time point: persistent/refractory GD, antithyroid drugs over 5 years with positive TRAb. Generation of the TCR library employed RNA extracted from PBMCs. HTBI primers from iRepertoire and Arm-PCR of CDR3 regions yielded the TCR beta libraries. TCRdb analysed the multiplex PCR reads with MiXCR anew, one entry per CDR3 protein. The sample has over 650,000 distinct CDR3 sequences; roughly 30% are singletons. Here the sequenced sample was peripheral blood mononuclear cells (PBMCs), taken when the disease was refractory, from a patient treated with antithyroid drugs. Source of these receptors: a female donor with Graves disease.

To note about this clonotype: A far bigger clonotype differs at one base, so this is likely a read error. The chain uses TRBV6-1 and TRBJ1-2; D not certain. Germline lookup yields CDR1 MNHNS and CDR2 SASEGT. This CDR3 has 12 residues. Deletions cut 10 bases from V and 4 bases from J, with 13 bases between. The CDR3 region is CATSRSAYGYTF. The CDR3 coding sequence is TGTGCCACCTCGAGGAGTGCCTATGGCTACACCTTC.

This clonotype was counted at least ten times. The J gene is TRBJ1-2, the V gene TRBV2; D is possibly TRBD1 (6 bases). Germline lookup yields CDR1 SNHLY and CDR2 FYNNEI. The CDR3 length is 15 residues. V lost 2 bases, J lost 4 bases, and 14 bases lay in between. The CDR3 bases are TGTGCCAGCAGTGAATGGGGGGCGCGTGGCTATGGCTACACCTTC. Residues: CASSEWGARGYGYTF.

The V call is TRBV20-1, the J call TRBJ2-7; 7 bases are shared with TRBD2. CDR1 is DFQATT and CDR2 is SNEGSKA in the germline V gene (reference sequence). The CDR3 runs to 13 residues. Trimming cost V 6 bases and J 7 bases; bases outside gene matches: 12. The CDR3 bases are TGCAGTGCGTCCTTGGCGGGAGTAGGGGAGCAGTACTTC. Its translation is CSASLAGVGEQYF.

This clonotype was seen more than once but under ten times. The rearrangement links TRBV6-1 to TRBJ1-4; 7 bases are shared with TRBD1. The CDR3 runs 14 residues. Unmatched junction bases numbered 4, after V lost 3 bases and J lost 6 bases. Germline-derived CDR1 and CDR2 are MNHNS and SASEGT. The CDR3 DNA sequence: TGTGCCAGCAGTGACGGGACAGCAGATGAAAAACTGTTTTTT. The encoded protein is CASSDGTADEKLFF.

This clonotype was seen only a few times. J is TRBJ1-1 and V is TRBV5-1; D uncertain. There are 15 residues in the CDR3. The V end was cut by 3 bases, the J end by 1 base, with 13 bases between. Germline CDR1 is SGHRS and CDR2 is YFSETQ. CDR3 loop: CASSYDPAGNTEAFF. For the CDR3, the DNA is TGCGCCAGCAGCTATGATCCAGCGGGGAACACTGAAGCTTTCTTT.

This chain links TRBV30 with TRBJ2-2; perhaps TRBD2 as D (7 bases). Per germline, CDR1 GTSNPN and CDR2 SVGIG (reference sequence). There are 14 residues in the CDR3. V lost 0 bases to trimming and J lost 7 bases, with 12 bases between them. The CDR3, as DNA: TGTGCCTGGAGTGTACGGGGGGCAGGCGGGGAGCTGTTTTTT. The encoded protein is CAWSVRGAGGELFF.

This clonotype appeared many times. The V and J genes are TRBV28 and TRBJ1-1; D is perhaps TRBD1 (5 bases). The CDR3 has 15 residues. The V gene lost 5 bases and the J gene lost 1 base, with 14 bases spanning the gap. The germline CDR1 and CDR2 sequences are MDHEN and SYDVKM. DNA of the CDR3: TGTGCCAGCAGTCTTACTGGGACGGCGAACACTGAAGCTTTCTTT. Protein product: CASSLTGTANTEAFF.

This chain joins TRBV20-1 and TRBJ2-7; TRBD2 matches 8 bases. The CDR3 consists of 12 residues. V shed 6 bases, J shed 3 bases, and the junction held 4 bases outside the gene matches. CDR1 and CDR2 from the germline V gene are DFQATT and SNEGSKA (reference sequence). The CDR3 protein is CSALSGNYEQYF. CDR3 sequence (DNA): TGCAGTGCCCTTAGCGGGAACTACGAGCAGTACTTC.

The chain carries TRBV20-1 and TRBJ2-7; 8 bases are a match to TRBD2. J lost 3 bases, V lost 5 bases, and 3 bases had no gene match. The CDR3 is 12 amino acids. The germline V gene encodes CDR1 DFQATT and CDR2 SNEGSKA (reference sequence). CDR3 residues: CSAFGTSYEQYF. Here the CDR3 DNA reads TGCAGTGCTTTCGGGACTAGCTACGAGCAGTACTTC.

The chain carries TRBV5-1 and TRBJ2-3; no firm D call. Trimming pared 4 bases from V and 0 bases from J, leaving 12 bases between. From germline, CDR1 is SGHRS and CDR2 YFSETQ. The CDR3 loop spans 15 amino acids. The CDR3 coding sequence is TGCGCCAGCAGCCACGACACCACTAGCACAGATACGCAGTATTTT. Amino acid sequence: CASSHDTTSTDTQYF.

V is TRBV11-2 and J is TRBJ1-5; D possibly corresponds to TRBD1 (5 bases). This CDR3 is built from 14 residues. Looked up from germline, CDR1 is SGHAT and CDR2 is FQNNGV. Trimming pared 7 bases from V and 7 bases from J, leaving 17 bases between. The CDR3 loop reads CASKRVGGSQPQHF. In DNA form, the CDR3 reads TGTGCCAGCAAAAGAGTCGGGGGGAGCCAGCCCCAGCATTTT.

The chain recombines TRBV5-1 with TRBJ1-2, with D unresolved. This CDR3 spans 14 amino acids. Germline V gene lookup returns CDR1 SGHRS and CDR2 YFSETQ. V shed 2 bases and J shed 4 bases, with 12 bases lying between them. Here the CDR3 reads CASSFGSEGYGYTF. CDR3 DNA sequence: TGCGCCAGCAGCTTTGGGTCGGAGGGCTATGGCTACACCTTC. The entire variable domain, with the rest obtained from reference TRBV5-1 and TRBJ1-2, is as follows: KAGVTQTPRYLIKTRGQQVTLSCSPISGHRSVSWYQQTPGQGLQFLFEYFSETQRNKGNFPGRFSGRQFSNSRSEMNVSTLELGDSALYLCASSFGSEGYGYTFGSGTRLTVV.